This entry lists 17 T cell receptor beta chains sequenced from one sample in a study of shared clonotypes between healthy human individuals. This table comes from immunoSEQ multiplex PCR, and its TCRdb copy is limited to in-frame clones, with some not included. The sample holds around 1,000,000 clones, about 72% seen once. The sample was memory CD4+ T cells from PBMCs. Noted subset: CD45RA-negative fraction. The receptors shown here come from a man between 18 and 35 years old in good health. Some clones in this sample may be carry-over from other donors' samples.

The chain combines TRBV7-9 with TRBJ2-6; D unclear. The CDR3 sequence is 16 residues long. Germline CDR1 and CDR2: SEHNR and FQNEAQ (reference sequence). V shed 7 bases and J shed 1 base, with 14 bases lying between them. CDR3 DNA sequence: TGTGCCAGCACTCTCGGAGCCCCATCTGGGGCCAACGTCCTGACTTTC. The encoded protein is CASTLGAPSGANVLTF.

CDR3 residues: CASREFLAKNIQYF. DNA for the CDR3: TGTGCCAGCAGGGAATTTCTAGCCAAAAACATTCAGTACTTC. The gene calls are TRBV28 and TRBJ2-4, with D uncertain. The CDR3 contains 14 residues. In germline, CDR1 is MDHEN, CDR2 SYDVKM. V was shortened by 6 bases and J by 0 bases, with 9 bases between the two germline ends.

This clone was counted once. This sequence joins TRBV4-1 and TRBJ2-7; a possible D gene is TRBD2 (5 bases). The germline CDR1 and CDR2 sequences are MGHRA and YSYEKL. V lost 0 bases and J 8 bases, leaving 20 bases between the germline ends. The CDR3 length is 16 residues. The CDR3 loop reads CASSQESGLAPRKQYF. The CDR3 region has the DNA TGCGCCAGCAGCCAAGAATCCGGGCTAGCCCCCAGGAAGCAGTACTTC.

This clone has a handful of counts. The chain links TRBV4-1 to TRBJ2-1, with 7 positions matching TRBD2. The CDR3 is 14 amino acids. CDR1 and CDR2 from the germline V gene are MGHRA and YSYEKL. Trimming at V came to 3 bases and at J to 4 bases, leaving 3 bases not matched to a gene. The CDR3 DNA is TGCGCCAGCAGCCATTCTAGCGGATACAATGAGCAGTTCTTC. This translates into CASSHSSGYNEQFF.

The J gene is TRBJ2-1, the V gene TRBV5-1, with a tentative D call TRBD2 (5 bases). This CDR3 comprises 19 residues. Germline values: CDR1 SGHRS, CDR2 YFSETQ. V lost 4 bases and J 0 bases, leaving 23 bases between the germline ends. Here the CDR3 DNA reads TGCGCCAGCAGCCTTCCCCGGCTGAGCGGAGCGAGCTCCTACAATGAGCAGTTCTTC. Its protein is CASSLPRLSGASSYNEQFF.

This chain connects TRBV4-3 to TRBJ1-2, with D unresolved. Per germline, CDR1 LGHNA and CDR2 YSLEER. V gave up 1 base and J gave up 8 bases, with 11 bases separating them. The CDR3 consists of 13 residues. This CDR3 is CASSQAEKEGYTF. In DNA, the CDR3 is TGCGCCAGCAGCCAAGCAGAAAAGGAGGGCTACACCTTC.

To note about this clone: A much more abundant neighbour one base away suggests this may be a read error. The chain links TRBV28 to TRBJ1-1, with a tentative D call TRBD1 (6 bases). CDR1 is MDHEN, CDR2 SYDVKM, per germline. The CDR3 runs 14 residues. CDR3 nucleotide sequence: TGTGCCACCATTGTTGGGGGACATAACACTGAAGCTTTATTT. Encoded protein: CATIVGGHNTEALF.

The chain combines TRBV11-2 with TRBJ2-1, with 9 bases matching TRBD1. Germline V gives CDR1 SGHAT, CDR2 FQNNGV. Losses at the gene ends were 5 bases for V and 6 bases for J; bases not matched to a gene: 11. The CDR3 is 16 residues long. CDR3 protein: CASSALRDRVGNEQFF. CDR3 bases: TGTGCCAGCAGCGCACTCCGGGACAGGGTAGGCAATGAGCAGTTCTTC.

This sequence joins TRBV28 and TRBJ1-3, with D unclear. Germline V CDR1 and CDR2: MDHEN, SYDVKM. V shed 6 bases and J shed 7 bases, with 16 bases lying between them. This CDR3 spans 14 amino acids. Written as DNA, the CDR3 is TGTGCCAGCAGAGAAGGCCTGTCCCCGAACACCATATATTTT. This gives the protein CASREGLSPNTIYF.

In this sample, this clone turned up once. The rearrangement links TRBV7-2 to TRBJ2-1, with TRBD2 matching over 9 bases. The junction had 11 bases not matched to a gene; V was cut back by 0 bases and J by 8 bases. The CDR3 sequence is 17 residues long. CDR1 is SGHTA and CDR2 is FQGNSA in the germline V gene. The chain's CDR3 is CASSLATGTSRGDEQFF. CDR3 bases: TGTGCCAGCAGCTTAGCAACCGGGACTAGCAGGGGCGATGAGCAGTTCTTC.

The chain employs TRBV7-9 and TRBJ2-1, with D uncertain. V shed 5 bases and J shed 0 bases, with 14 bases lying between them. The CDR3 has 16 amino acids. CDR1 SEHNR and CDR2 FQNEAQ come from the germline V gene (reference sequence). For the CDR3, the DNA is TGTGCCAGCAGCGTTAGGCGTCCCGGCTCCTACAATGAGCAGTTCTTC. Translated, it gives CASSVRRPGSYNEQFF.

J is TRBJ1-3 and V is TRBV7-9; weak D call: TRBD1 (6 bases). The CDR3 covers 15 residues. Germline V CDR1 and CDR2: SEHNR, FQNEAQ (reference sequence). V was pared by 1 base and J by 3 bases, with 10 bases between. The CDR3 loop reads CASSLETGFGNTIYF. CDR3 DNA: TGTGCCAGCAGCTTAGAAACAGGGTTTGGAAACACCATATATTTT.

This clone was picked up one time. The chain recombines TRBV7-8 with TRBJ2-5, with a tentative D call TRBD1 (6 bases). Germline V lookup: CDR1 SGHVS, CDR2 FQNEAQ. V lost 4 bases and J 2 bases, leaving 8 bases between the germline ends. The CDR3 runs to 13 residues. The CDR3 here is CASSWGQQETQYF. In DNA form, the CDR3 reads TGTGCCAGCAGCTGGGGACAACAAGAGACCCAGTACTTC.

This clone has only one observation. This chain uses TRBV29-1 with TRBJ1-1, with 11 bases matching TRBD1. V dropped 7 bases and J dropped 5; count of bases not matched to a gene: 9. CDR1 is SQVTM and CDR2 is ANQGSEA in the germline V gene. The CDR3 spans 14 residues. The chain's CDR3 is CSAGTGGIRTEAFF. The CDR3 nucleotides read TGCAGCGCCGGGACAGGGGGTATCAGGACTGAAGCTTTCTTT.

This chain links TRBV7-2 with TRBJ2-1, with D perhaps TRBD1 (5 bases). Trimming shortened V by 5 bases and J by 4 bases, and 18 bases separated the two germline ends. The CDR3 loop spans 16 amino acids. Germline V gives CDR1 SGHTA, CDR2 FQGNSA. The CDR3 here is CASSRDSFLTYNEQFF. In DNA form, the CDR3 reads TGTGCCAGCAGCCGCGACAGCTTTCTTACATACAATGAGCAGTTCTTC.

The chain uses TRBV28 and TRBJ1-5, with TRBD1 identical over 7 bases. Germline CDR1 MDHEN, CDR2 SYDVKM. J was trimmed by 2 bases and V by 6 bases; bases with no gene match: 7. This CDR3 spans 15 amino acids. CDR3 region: CASSVGQTGNQPQHF. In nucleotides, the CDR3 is TGTGCCAGCAGCGTGGGACAGACAGGCAATCAGCCCCAGCATTTT.

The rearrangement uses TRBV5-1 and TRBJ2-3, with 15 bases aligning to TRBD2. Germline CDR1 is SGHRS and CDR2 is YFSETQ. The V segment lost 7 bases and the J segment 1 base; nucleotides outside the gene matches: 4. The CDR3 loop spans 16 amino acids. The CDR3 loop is CASGTSGGTRTDTQYF. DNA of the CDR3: TGCGCCAGCGGGACTAGCGGGGGGACCCGCACAGATACGCAGTATTTT. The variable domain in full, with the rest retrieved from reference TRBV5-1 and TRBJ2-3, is KAGVTQTPRYLIKTRGQQVTLSCSPISGHRSVSWYQQTPGQGLQFLFEYFSETQRNKGNFPGRFSGRQFSNSRSEMNVSTLELGDSALYLCASGTSGGTRTDTQYFGPGTRLTVL.